These T cell receptor beta chains were read from a single sample in a study of cytomegalovirus exposure and HLA in healthy donors. Assay: immunoSEQ multiplex PCR; the TCRdb copy retains only in-frame clones and omits some. The sample includes some 140,000 clones, around 77% seen only once; the top ten take around 2%. The sample consisted of PBMCs. These receptors were collected from a young man in good health and CMV-seronegative. Both conserved end residues are part of each CDR3. The order of the fields is V gene, clone size, CDR3 protein. Only part of the rows carry a size: once, few, many, or a class if the clone is expanded.

TRBV28 - CASSLKQGVAETQYF
TRBV19 - CASMERGRPIDTQYF
TRBV27 - CASRQGGQSISYEQYF
TRBV2 - CASSASRDEQYF
TRBV18 - CASSTRTSGNGEQFF
TRBV4-1 - CASSQVGGSIEKLFF
TRBV6-5 - CASSYGAGMDGYTF
TRBV11-2 once CASSLDGLAGELFF
TRBV5-1 few CASSFGHFTYEQYF
TRBV6-1 - CASRGTGSYEQYF
TRBV7-2 - CASSNPGAAYEQYF
TRBV2 few CASSPQRVQAKNIQYF